The sequence of this T cell receptor beta chain was determined in a study of T cell responses to AZD1222 COVID-19 vaccine. In germline, CDR1 is SGDLS, CDR2 YYNGEE. CDR3 length: 12 residues. Sequencing used immunoSEQ multiplex PCR; TCRdb keeps in-frame clones, though not all of them. The data show over 130,000 clones, around 92% seen once. Findings of the study overall: Females outnumbered males among donors, who were mostly white British; clonal diversity was possibly underestimated. Reportedly, close to half of spike-specific TCRs are directed against unmutated variant regions. Spike-specific TCR repertoires showed rising breadth and depth after two AZD1222 doses. Repertoires were obtained only post-peak T cell response.

Note on this clone: No antigen is known for it. At one boundary the junction diverges from the germline segment, which might be a read error.

The chain carries TRBV9 and TRBJ2-6, with no clear D. The origin of this receptor is an adult who received the AZD1222 COVID-19 vaccine. This specimen was peripheral blood, taken 28 days after the second AZD1222 dose. CDR3 DNA: TGTGCCAGCAGCGTAGGGGACAACGTCCTGACTTTC. This translates into CASSVGDNVLTF. Filled out from reference TRBV9 and TRBJ2-6, the complete variable domain reads DSGVTQTPKHLITATGQRVTLRCSPRSGDLSVYWYQQSLDQGLQFLIQYYNGEERAKGNILERFSAQQFPDLHSELNLSSLELGDSALYFCASSVGDNVLTFGAGSRLTVL.